These 17 T cell receptor beta chains share one sample of origin, sequenced in a study of T cells after yellow fever vaccination. Using its own MiXCR run on the 5' RACE reads, TCRdb lists one record per CDR3 protein. This table has some 390,000 distinct CDR3 sequences, 18% appearing once. The sequenced sample was PBMCs, obtained before the yellow fever booster vaccination. The origin of the receptors is a man between 18 and 35 years old who received the YFV17D yellow fever vaccine.

The chain recombines TRBV5-1 with TRBJ2-1; a possible D gene is TRBD1 (6 bases). Trimming removed 2 bases at V and 8 bases at J, with 8 bases between. CDR3 size: 12 residues. Germline loops: CDR1 SGHRS, CDR2 YFSETQ. The CDR3 spells CASSFSGDEQFF. The CDR3 DNA sequence: TGCGCCAGCAGCTTTTCAGGGGATGAGCAGTTCTTC.

The chain couples TRBV18 to TRBJ1-1; tentatively, D is TRBD1 (6 bases). The length of the CDR3 is 13 residues. Trimming shortened V by 10 bases and J by 5 bases, and 17 bases separated the two germline ends. Germline V gene sequence: CDR1 KGHSH, CDR2 LQKENI. The CDR3 spells CATKEGVGTEAFF. The CDR3 nucleotides are TGTGCCACCAAGGAGGGGGTAGGAACTGAAGCTTTCTTT.

The gene calls are TRBV18 and TRBJ2-1; 7 positions match TRBD1. Germline V gives CDR1 KGHSH, CDR2 LQKENI. This CDR3 contains 17 residues. J was trimmed by 4 bases and V by 3 bases; bases with no gene match: 12. The CDR3 protein is CASSPTRVGTDYNEQFF. The CDR3 DNA reads as TGTGCCAGCTCACCCACCAGGGTCGGGACAGATTACAATGAGCAGTTCTTC.

The rearrangement uses TRBV7-2 and TRBJ2-3; no reliable D call. V lost 3 bases and J lost 0, with 7 bases in between. CDR1 is SGHTA and CDR2 is FQGNSA in the germline V gene. CDR3 length equals 14 residues. Written as DNA, the CDR3 is TGTGCCAGCAGCTTGCACAGAAGCACAGATACGCAGTATTTT. It specifies CASSLHRSTDTQYF. The variable domain in full, with the rest retrieved from reference TRBV7-2 and TRBJ2-3, is GAGVSQSPSNKVTEKGKDVELRCDPISGHTALYWYRQSLGQGLEFLIYFQGNSAPDKSGLPSDRFSAERTGGSVSTLTIQRTQQEDSAVYLCASSLHRSTDTQYFGPGTRLTVL.

The chain has TRBV20-1 and TRBJ2-7; D is uncertain. The CDR3 is 13 amino acids. V lost 1 base, J lost 7 bases, and 14 bases lay in between. Germline loops: CDR1 DFQATT, CDR2 SNEGSKA (reference sequence). The CDR3 spells CSARARGEREQYV. CDR3 nucleotide sequence: TGCAGTGCTAGAGCTAGAGGCGAGAGAGAGCAGTACGTC.

In this sample, this clonotype turned up once. CDR3 in amino acids: CASSFLPSGDSEQFF. CDR3 nucleotide sequence: TGTGCCAGCAGCTTTTTGCCTAGCGGGGATAGTGAGCAGTTCTTC. The chain has TRBV5-5 and TRBJ2-1, with 9 bases matching TRBD2. This CDR3 has 15 residues. The V gene's germline CDR1 is SGHKS and CDR2 YYEKEE (reference sequence). V dropped 2 bases and J dropped 9; count of bases not matched to a gene: 9.

There are a few counts of this clonotype. The chain uses TRBV9 and TRBJ2-2, with TRBD1 matching 7 bases. Trimming cost V 2 bases and J 1 base; bases outside gene matches: 8. Germline V lookup: CDR1 SGDLS, CDR2 YYNGEE. The CDR3 covers 17 residues. The CDR3 region is CASSVRGGRLNTGELFF. CDR3 sequence (DNA): TGTGCCAGCAGCGTCCGAGGGGGCAGACTGAACACCGGGGAGCTGTTTTTT.

This clonotype was detected ten times or more. The chain joins TRBV7-9 to TRBJ2-5; 7 bases match TRBD1. The ends lost 4 bases at V and 2 bases at J; junction bases unmatched: 4. The CDR3 has 14 residues. The germline V gene encodes CDR1 SEHNR and CDR2 FQNEAQ (reference sequence). The CDR3 nucleotides read TGTGCCAGCAGCTCAGGACAGGTTCAAGAGACCCAGTACTTC. Translating it yields CASSSGQVQETQYF. The variable domain in full, with the rest retrieved from reference TRBV7-9 and TRBJ2-5, is DTGVSQNPRHKITKRGQNVTFRCDPISEHNRLYWYRQTLGQGPEFLTYFQNEAQLEKSRLLSDRFSAERPKGSFSTLEIQRTEQGDSAMYLCASSSGQVQETQYFGPGTRLLVL.

V gene TRBV5-5 combines with J gene TRBJ1-5; D is perhaps TRBD1 (6 bases). Germline CDR1 SGHKS, CDR2 YYEKEE (reference sequence). Deletions cut 3 bases from V and 7 bases from J, with 20 bases between. This CDR3 has 16 amino acids. The CDR3 DNA reads TGTGCCAGCAGCTCCCACTCGCGGGGGGCGGGACAGCCCCAGCATTTT. Translation: CASSSHSRGAGQPQHF.

The V and J genes are TRBV10-3 and TRBJ2-3, with 9 bases aligning to TRBD1. Trimming took 6 bases from V and 7 from J; bases not matched to a gene: 8. Germline assignment: CDR1 ENHRY and CDR2 SYGVKD. The CDR3 extends over 14 amino acids. The CDR3 protein is CAIRGGQGRNTQYF. The CDR3 nucleotides read TGTGCCATCAGAGGAGGACAGGGGAGAAATACGCAGTATTTT.

This clonotype was seen a handful of times. This rearrangement joins TRBV7-9 to TRBJ1-6, with D tentatively TRBD1 (5 bases). The germline V gene has CDR1 SEHNR and CDR2 FQNEAQ (reference sequence). CDR3 length: 18 residues. V dropped 3 bases and J dropped 3 bases, with 18 bases sitting between them. CDR3 DNA sequence: TGTGCCAGCAGCTTGGCAGGGAACCCTCTCATCTATAATTCACCCCTCCACTTT. Translating it yields CASSLAGNPLIYNSPLHF.

The V call is TRBV7-6, the J call TRBJ1-1; D unresolved. V was trimmed by 5 bases and J by 7 bases, leaving 17 bases between them. Germline CDR1 SGHVS, CDR2 FNYEAQ. The CDR3 is 14 residues long. CDR3 nucleotide sequence: TGTGCCAGCAGCCTGGCCCCGGAGGGCAGTGAAGCTTTCTTT. Encoded protein: CASSLAPEGSEAFF.

This clonotype was detected only a few times. This chain joins TRBV28 and TRBJ2-7; D tentatively reads TRBD1 or TRBD2 (5 bases each). There are 13 residues in the CDR3. Trimming pared 7 bases from V and 4 bases from J, leaving 14 bases between. From germline, CDR1 is MDHEN and CDR2 SYDVKM. The chain's CDR3 is CASIGGSEYEQYV. In nucleotides, the CDR3 is TGTGCCAGCATTGGGGGATCAGAGTACGAGCAGTACGTC.

V is TRBV29-1 and J is TRBJ1-1; D unresolved. The CDR3 length is 13 residues. CDR1 is SQVTM, CDR2 ANQGSEA, per germline. Trimming removed 6 bases from V and 0 bases from J, with 11 bases in between. The CDR3 loop reads CSVDVTLNTEAFF. The CDR3 nucleotides read TGCAGCGTCGACGTTACTTTGAACACTGAAGCTTTCTTT.

V and J are TRBV4-2 and TRBJ2-7, with a weak D call TRBD2 (5 bases). The CDR3 contains 17 residues. V lost 3 bases and J 0 bases, leaving 18 bases between the germline ends. Germline V gene lookup returns CDR1 LGHNA and CDR2 YNFKEQ. The CDR3 DNA sequence: TGTGCCAGCAGCCAGGAATGGAGAAGCGGCTTCTCCTACGAGCAGTACTTC. Amino acids: CASSQEWRSGFSYEQYF.

This clonotype was found a few times. The rearrangement joins TRBV28 to TRBJ2-5; 7 bases line up with TRBD2. The germline V gene has CDR1 MDHEN and CDR2 SYDVKM. The V gene end was trimmed by 3 bases and the J gene end by 4 bases; junction bases not matched to a gene: 8. The CDR3 is 15 residues long. The CDR3: CASSFPSGTIETQYF. DNA for the CDR3: TGTGCCAGCAGTTTCCCCTCTGGGACTATAGAGACCCAGTACTTC.

The chain joins TRBV5-3 to TRBJ1-6; D is ambiguous. TRBV5-3 qualifies as an ORF whose function is uncertain. The CDR3 is 14 amino acids. V lost 0 bases, J lost 5 bases, and 6 bases lay in between. CDR3 coding DNA: TGTGCCAGAAGCTTGGGGCAGCATAATTCACCCCTCCACTTT. This sequence encodes CARSLGQHNSPLHF.